A selection of T cell receptor beta chains follows, all from one sample in a study of low-dose radiotherapy and immunotherapy resistance in tumors. MiXCR, run by TCRdb on the reads, gives a single entry per CDR3 protein. The data show about 30,000 distinct CDR3 sequences, roughly 49% seen once. The source was PBMCs, collected after low-dose radiotherapy plus immunotherapy. These receptors originate from a male donor with gallbladder cancer. CDR3s include the opening cysteine and the closing phenylalanine or tryptophan. A D gene is named only where the DNA matches it firmly. Size values are once, few and many counts, or a class for expanded clones, and some rows have none.

J gene | clone size | D gene | V gene | CDR3 DNA | CDR3 protein
TRBJ1-2 | NA | NA | TRBV4-1 | TGCGCCAGCAGCCAAGCAGGGTCTAACTATGGCTACACCTTC | CASSQAGSNYGYTF
TRBJ2-1 | few | NA | TRBV6-5 | TGTGCCAGCAGCCCAGAAGGGGGGCGACGCTCCTACAATGAGCAGTTCTTC | CASSPEGGRRSYNEQFF
TRBJ2-1 | NA | TRBD1 | TRBV18 | TGTGCCAGCTCACCTATGGGACAGGGGAAAAATGAGCAGTTCTTC | CASSPMGQGKNEQFF
TRBJ2-3 | medium-sized | TRBD1 | TRBV6-6 | TGTGCCAGCAGTTACGGACAGGGTAGCACAGATACGCAGTATTTT | CASSYGQGSTDTQYF
TRBJ1-1 | few | TRBD1 | TRBV2 | TGTGCCAGCAACCAGGGGGGGGTTTTGAACACTGAAGCTTTCTTT | CASNQGGVLNTEAFF
TRBJ1-1 | NA | NA | TRBV29-1 | TGCAGCGTGGCCAGGGGCACTGAAGCTTTCTTT | CSVARGTEAFF
TRBJ1-2 | many | NA | TRBV7-9 | TGTGCCAGCAGCGGAAACAGGGAGCTGGTCTATGGCTACACCTTC | CASSGNRELVYGYTF
TRBJ2-2 | many | NA | TRBV7-2 | TGTGCCAGCAGCTTTTCTGAGTACACCGGGGAGCTGTTTTTT | CASSFSEYTGELFF
TRBJ2-7 | NA | NA | TRBV19 | TGTGCCAGTAGTAATGGGCAGGGCTACGAGCAGTACTTC | CASSNGQGYEQYF
TRBJ1-1 | NA | NA | TRBV12-3/TRBV12-4 | TGTGCCAGCAGTGCCCAGACAGTGGCGAACACTGAAGCTTTCTTT | CASSAQTVANTEAFF
TRBJ1-4 | NA | NA | TRBV18 | TGTGCCAGCTCACCACTTGCAGGGCAGGTTGAAAAACTGTTTTTT | CASSPLAGQVEKLFF
TRBJ2-2 | medium-sized | NA | TRBV28 | TGTGCCAGCAGTGACACTAGGATACTCACCGGGGAGCTGTTTTTT | CASSDTRILTGELFF
TRBJ1-6 | many | NA | TRBV7-3 | TGTGCCAGGCAGATAGGCTCACCCCTCCACTTT | CARQIGSPLHF
TRBJ1-2 | NA | NA | TRBV12-3/TRBV12-4 | TGTGCCAGCAGTCCGCAAAACAGCGTACCTAACTATGGCTACACCTTC | CASSPQNSVPNYGYTF
TRBJ2-3 | medium-sized | TRBD2 | TRBV10-2 | TGCGCCAGCAGTGACCCAGTTCGGGACTACCCCACAGATACGCAGTATTTT | CASSDPVRDYPTDTQYF
TRBJ2-7 | many | NA | TRBV2 | TGTGCCAGCAAGATAGGGTTCGCGACCTACGAGCAGTACTTC | CASKIGFATYEQYF
TRBJ2-2 | many | NA | TRBV19 | TGTGCCAGTAGTATTTGGGGAGTTGCGAACACCGGGGAGCTGTTTTTT | CASSIWGVANTGELFF
TRBJ2-1 | medium-sized | NA | TRBV1 | TGCACCAGCAGCCAAGTGGTTGGCGGGAGCTCCTACAATGAGCAGTTCTTC | CTSSQVVGGSSYNEQFF
TRBJ2-1 | many | NA | TRBV5-1 | TGCGCCAGCAGCTTGGCACAGGTTGGTTCTTACAATGAGCAGTTCTTC | CASSLAQVGSYNEQFF
TRBJ2-7 | medium-sized | NA | TRBV5-1 | TGCGCCAGCAGCGCGGTCGGCGGGGGCTACGACGAGCAGTACTTC | CASSAVGGGYDEQYF
TRBJ1-4 | NA | NA | TRBV2 | TGTGCCAGCAGTCTTTGGGACCCAGGGACTAATGAAAAACTGTTTTTT | CASSLWDPGTNEKLFF
TRBJ2-7 | many | NA | TRBV7-8 | TGTGCCAGCAGCCCCCGATGGGGGTTTGATACGGGCGAGCAGTACTTC | CASSPRWGFDTGEQYF
TRBJ2-4 | NA | NA | TRBV6-1 | TGTGCCAGCAGTGAACAGGCGGAGCTAGCCAAAAACATTCAGTACTTC | CASSEQAELAKNIQYF
TRBJ2-1 | NA | TRBD2 | TRBV4-1 | TGCGCCAGCGGGACTACCTTGGGGAATGAGCAGTTCTTC | CASGTTLGNEQFF
TRBJ2-2 | NA | NA | TRBV6-2/TRBV6-3 | TGTGCCATCACGAACACCGGGGAGCTGTTTTTT | CAITNTGELFF
TRBJ1-2 | medium-sized | NA | TRBV6-2/TRBV6-3 | TGTGCCAGCAGACAGGACTACTATGGCTACACCTTC | CASRQDYYGYTF
TRBJ2-4 | NA | NA | TRBV5-1 | TGCGCCAGCAGCTTGGTGGCGACAGGTGTAGCCAAAAACATTCAGTACTTC | CASSLVATGVAKNIQYF
TRBJ1-2 | NA | TRBD1 | TRBV6-2/TRBV6-3 | TGTGCCTCTCATCTCGGGGGGACAGGGGGCATCTATGGCTACACCTTC | CASHLGGTGGIYGYTF
TRBJ1-1 | many | NA | TRBV6-5 | TGTGCCAGCAGTTACTCGGAGAGGTCTGAAGCTTTCTTT | CASSYSERSEAFF
TRBJ2-7 | NA | NA | TRBV29-1 | TGCAGCGTCAAATCAGAGGGTAGGCAGTACTTC | CSVKSEGRQYF
TRBJ2-7 | many | NA | TRBV7-2 | TGTGCCAGCAGCTGGGGACTTTACGAGCAGTACTTC | CASSWGLYEQYF
TRBJ2-1 | NA | TRBD1 | TRBV5-6 | TGTGCCAGCAGCCCGGAGACTACCAGAACCGGGACAGTCAAATACAATGAGCAGTTCTTC | CASSPETTRTGTVKYNEQFF
TRBJ2-7 | NA | NA | TRBV4-3 | TGCGCCAGCAGCCAAGTTCCGGGGGCTGCTCACGAGCAGTACTTC | CASSQVPGAAHEQYF
TRBJ1-1 | NA | NA | TRBV5-3 | TGTGCCAGCAGCCCCAGGAGGGACACTGAAGCTTTCTTT | CASSPRRDTEAFF
TRBJ2-3 | NA | TRBD2 | TRBV5-1 | TGCGCCAGCAGCTTTTCTAGCGGGGGTGATACGCAGTATTTT | CASSFSSGGDTQYF
TRBJ2-7 | medium-sized | TRBD1 | TRBV23-1 | TGCGCCAGCAGACAATTCCCGGACAGGGGGTTTCTCAACGAGCAGTACTTC | CASRQFPDRGFLNEQYF
TRBJ1-5 | NA | NA | TRBV28 | TGTGCCAGCAGGGCTGGGGGTGGGCTTCAGCCCCAGCATTTT | CASRAGGGLQPQHF
TRBJ1-4 | NA | NA | TRBV27 | TGTGCCAGCAGTTTCGGCGGCCGCGGAAGTCGGGAAAAACTGTTTTTT | CASSFGGRGSREKLFF
TRBJ2-7 | few | NA | TRBV2 | TGTGCCAGCAGCCGTCCCGAAGCCCCCTACGAGCAGTACTTC | CASSRPEAPYEQYF
TRBJ2-5 | NA | NA | TRBV18 | TGTGCCAGCTCACCATTGGGGGTCCAAGAGACCCAGTACTTC | CASSPLGVQETQYF
TRBJ2-7 | medium-sized | NA | TRBV28 | TGTGCCAGCAGTTTTGTGGCGGGGAGGTCCACTTACGAGCAGTACTTC | CASSFVAGRSTYEQYF
TRBJ2-2 | NA | TRBD2 | TRBV12-3/TRBV12-4 | TGTGCCAGCAGTTTATTAGCGGGACTAGCGGGAGGGACCGGGGAGCTGTTTTTT | CASSLLAGLAGGTGELFF
TRBJ2-7 | medium-sized | NA | TRBV6-1 | TGTGCCAGCACCTTAGGCCTCGAGCAGTACTTC | CASTLGLEQYF
TRBJ2-7 | NA | TRBD2 | TRBV28 | TGTGCCAGCAGCCCCGAGCGGGAATACGAGCAGTACTTC | CASSPEREYEQYF